These 2 T cell receptor beta chains were all obtained from the same sample, sequenced in a study of T cells in Graves' hyperthyroidism and ophthalmopathy. From RNA transcripts, TCR beta CDR3 regions were amplified. When the TCR CDR3 underwent first-round RT-PCR, the HTBI primer set was used. TCRdb itself ran the multiplex PCR reads through MiXCR, one entry per CDR3 protein. Altogether fewer than 500,000 distinct CDR3 sequences are present, over 12% being singletons, with the ten largest covering around 13%. Sequenced sample: blood. The source of these receptors is a man aged 18 to 29 with Graves' ophthalmopathy.

A few counts support this clonotype. This chain connects TRBV9 to TRBJ1-4; the D gene is possibly TRBD1 (5 bases). Germline CDR1 reads SGDLS; CDR2 reads YYNGEE. The CDR3 contains 14 residues. V lost 5 bases and J 7 bases, leaving 15 bases between the germline ends. The CDR3 loop is CASSRRGGGEKLFF. The CDR3 DNA sequence: TGTGCCAGCAGTCGACGGGGTGGGGGTGAAAAACTGTTTTTT. Combining the CDR3 with reference TRBV9 and TRBJ1-4 gives the whole variable domain DSGVTQTPKHLITATGQRVTLRCSPRSGDLSVYWYQQSLDQGLQFLIQYYNGEERAKGNILERFSAQQFPDLHSELNLSSLELGDSALYFCASSRRGGGEKLFFGSGTQLSVL.

This clonotype was counted at least ten times. The chain employs TRBV7-2 and TRBJ1-2, with D possibly matching TRBD1 (5 bases). Trimming took 2 bases from V and 3 from J, leaving 10 bases between them. The CDR3 sequence is 14 residues long. Germline-derived CDR1 and CDR2 are SGHTA and FQGNSA. The CDR3 loop reads CASSLQGLDYGYTF. For the CDR3, the DNA is TGTGCCAGCAGCTTACAGGGTTTAGACTATGGCTACACCTTC.